The 28 T cell receptor beta chains listed next were all sequenced from one sample in a study of glioma-infiltrating T cells. Amplification of TCR alpha and beta CDR3 regions from RNA used iRepertoire nested multiplex PCR. MiXCR, run by TCRdb on the multiplex PCR reads, gives a single entry per CDR3 protein. The repertoire holds a few hundred thousand distinct CDR3 sequences, with around 45% as singletons. Sequencing was performed on glioma tissue, nonneoplastic brain tissue, or PBMCs (not recorded which). The origin of the receptors is a human donor with low-grade glioma or glioblastoma, undergoing nonglioma brain surgery, or in good health (not recorded which).

As regards this clonotype: This may be a read error, as it is one base from a much larger clone. The genes are TRBV19 and TRBJ2-3, with TRBD1 matching 12 bases. Looked up from germline, CDR1 is LNHDA and CDR2 is SQIVND (reference sequence). CDR3 size: 15 residues. V lost 4 bases to trimming and J lost 7 bases; unmatched junction nucleotides: 6. The CDR3 sequence is CASSTGTGGPHTQYF. In nucleotides, the CDR3 is TGTGCCAGTAGTACCGGGACAGGGGGCCCTCATACGCAGTATTTT.

V and J are TRBV28 and TRBJ2-3; TRBD2 agrees at 7 bases. With 9 bases clipped from V and 5 bases from J, the junction kept 11 bases outside the gene matches. Germline V gene data show CDR1 as MDHEN and CDR2 as SYDVKM. The CDR3 is made up of 14 amino acids. The CDR3 nucleotides read TGTGCCAGTGGGGCTGGGGGGGACGGAGATACGCAGTATTTT. Amino acids: CASGAGGDGDTQYF. Complete variable domain (other parts from reference TRBV28 and TRBJ2-3): DVKVTQSSRYLVKRTGEKVFLECVQDMDHENMFWYRQDPGLGLRLIYFSYDVKMKEKGDIPEGYSVSREKKERFSLILESASTNQTSMYLCASGAGGDGDTQYFGPGTRLTVL.

This rearrangement joins TRBV15 to TRBJ2-2; tentatively, D is TRBD1 (5 bases). V dropped 3 bases and J dropped 4 bases, with 12 bases sitting between them. The CDR3 length is 15 residues. The germline V gene encodes CDR1 LNHNV and CDR2 YYDKDF (reference sequence). The CDR3 reads CATSSPRAVTGELFF. CDR3 DNA: TGTGCCACCAGCAGCCCCAGGGCGGTCACCGGGGAGCTGTTTTTT.

The CDR3 nucleotides are TGTGCCAGCAGCTACCGGGACCCGACCTACGAGCAGTACTTC. Residues: CASSYRDPTYEQYF. The J gene is TRBJ2-7, the V gene TRBV4-2; D is possibly TRBD1 or TRBD2 (5 bases each). The CDR3 extends over 14 amino acids. Germline values: CDR1 LGHNA, CDR2 YNFKEQ. Between the trimmed V and J ends, which lost 5 bases and 2 bases, there was a span of 13 bases.

This clonotype was observed a handful of times. This chain connects TRBV10-3 to TRBJ2-1, with D unclear. V lost 2 bases, J lost 7 bases, and 3 bases lay in between. CDR1 is ENHRY, CDR2 SYGVKD, per germline. CDR3 length: 11 residues. The CDR3: CAISEGNEQFF. The DNA of the CDR3 is TGTGCCATCAGTGAGGGTAATGAGCAGTTCTTC.

This clonotype was seen only once. This chain connects TRBV20-1 to TRBJ2-1; 8 nucleotides align to TRBD2. Germline CDR1 is DFQATT and CDR2 is SNEGSKA (reference sequence). CDR3 length: 13 residues. V lost 5 bases and J lost 3; bases outside the gene matches: 3. CDR3 protein: CSAQRENYNEQFF. The DNA of the CDR3 is TGCAGTGCTCAGCGGGAGAACTACAATGAGCAGTTCTTC.

A single count supports this clonotype. A much larger clone lies a single base off, so this may be a read error. The V gene is TRBV6-2 or TRBV6-3, the J gene TRBJ2-3; unclear D gene. The J call is in doubt because the DNA end fits TRBJ1-5 better. Germline V gene data show CDR1 as MNHEY and CDR2 as SVGEGT. The CDR3 loop spans 15 amino acids. The CDR3 sequence is CASGPGDSRQDTQHF. The CDR3 DNA sequence: TGTGCCAGCGGACCCGGAGACTCAAGGCAAGATACGCAGCATTTT.

This rearrangement joins TRBV5-4 to TRBJ2-1, with D perhaps TRBD2 (5 bases). The CDR3 has 13 amino acids. Germline V lookup: CDR1 SGHNT, CDR2 YYREEE (reference sequence). With 3 bases removed from V and 8 bases from J, the gap between germline ends came to 12 bases. CDR3 sequence: CASSWTLGDEQFF. The CDR3 DNA sequence: TGTGCCAGCAGCTGGACTCTTGGGGATGAGCAGTTCTTC.

The CDR3 spells CASSLVGGITDTQYF. Here the CDR3 DNA reads TGTGCCAGCAGCTTAGTTGGCGGTATCACAGATACGCAGTATTTT. The genes are TRBV7-9 and TRBJ2-3; no clear D gene. Germline V CDR1 and CDR2: SEHNR, FQNEAQ (reference sequence). Trimming removed 1 base from V and 2 bases from J, with 10 bases in between. The CDR3 is 15 amino acids. Full variable domain (missing parts from reference TRBV7-9 and TRBJ2-3): DTGVSQNPRHKITKRGQNVTFRCDPISEHNRLYWYRQTLGQGPEFLTYFQNEAQLEKSRLLSDRFSAERPKGSFSTLEIQRTEQGDSAMYLCASSLVGGITDTQYFGPGTRLTVL.

Only a few counts were recorded for this clonotype. This chain links TRBV6-5 with TRBJ2-1; no reliable D call. V was cut by 2 bases and J by 0 bases, with 8 bases left in between. The CDR3 sequence is 15 residues long. Germline lookup yields CDR1 MNHEY and CDR2 SVGAGI. The CDR3: CASSYLPNSYNEQFF. As DNA, the CDR3 is TGTGCCAGCAGTTACCTCCCTAACTCCTACAATGAGCAGTTCTTC.

This clonotype was recorded once. In this CDR3 the conserved last residue, phenylalanine or tryptophan, is missing, so a read error is likely. The chain employs TRBV20-1 and TRBJ2-2; D gene ambiguous. The V end lost 4 bases, the J end lost 1 base, and 13 bases lay between the germline ends. From germline, CDR1 is DFQATT and CDR2 SNEGSKA (reference sequence). This CDR3 region has 15 residues. For the CDR3, the DNA is TGCAGTGCTATATCCCTCCCTCGGAACACCGGGGAGCTGTTTCTT. This codes for CSAISLPRNTGELFL.

In its sample, this clonotype was seen once. The chain links TRBV4-2 to TRBJ2-3; perhaps TRBD2 as D (6 bases). The germline V gene has CDR1 LGHNA and CDR2 YNFKEQ. Trimming removed 9 bases at V and 0 bases at J, with 13 bases between. This CDR3 comprises 14 residues. The CDR3 bases are TGTGCCAGTGCCCTCCGGGGGAGCACAGATACGCAGTATTTT. Translated, it gives CASALRGSTDTQYF.

The CDR3 bases are TGCAGTGCTAGCGACCAGCCTTACACCGGGGAGCTGTTTTTT. Protein: CSASDQPYTGELFF. The rearrangement joins TRBV20-1 to TRBJ2-2; D uncertain. Germline lookup yields CDR1 DFQATT and CDR2 SNEGSKA (reference sequence). CDR3 length: 14 amino acids. V gave up 3 bases and J gave up 3 bases, with 11 bases separating them.

This clonotype was seen only a few times. The V gene is TRBV28, the J gene TRBJ1-1; 7 nucleotides agree with TRBD1. CDR1 MDHEN and CDR2 SYDVKM come from the germline V gene. V lost 5 bases to trimming and J lost 6 bases; unmatched junction nucleotides: 15. The CDR3 sequence is 16 residues long. CDR3 residues: CASSGQITGVDAEAFF. Written as DNA, the CDR3 is TGTGCCAGCAGTGGCCAAATCACAGGGGTTGACGCTGAAGCTTTCTTT.

This clonotype showed up just once. A read error is possible here, since a much larger clone lies one base away. The rearrangement links TRBV15 to TRBJ2-1; D is unresolved. The CDR3 totals 16 residues. V lost 0 bases and J 8 bases, leaving 17 bases between the germline ends. Germline V gene lookup returns CDR1 LNHNV and CDR2 YYDKDF (reference sequence). CDR3: CATSRDLGTSRDEQFF. Written as DNA, the CDR3 is TGTGCCACCAGCAGAGATCTGGGAACCAGTCGAGATGAGCAGTTCTTC. The whole variable domain, filled in from reference TRBV15 and TRBJ2-1, reads DAMVIQNPRYQVTQFGKPVTLSCSQTLNHNVMYWYQQKSSQAPKLLFHYYDKDFNNEADTPDNFQSRRPNTSFCFLDIRSPGLGDTAMYLCATSRDLGTSRDEQFFGPGTRLTVL.

V and J are TRBV2 and TRBJ2-7, with 12 bases identical to TRBD2. With V trimmed by 7 bases and J by 2 bases, 6 bases remained unmatched. This CDR3 is built from 15 residues. Germline V gives CDR1 SNHLY, CDR2 FYNNEI. The DNA for the CDR3 is TGTGCCAGCATACCGACTAGCGGGAGTCCCTACGAGCAGTACTTC. Protein product: CASIPTSGSPYEQYF.

The rearrangement uses TRBV11-2 and TRBJ2-7; 7 positions match TRBD2. Germline CDR1 and CDR2: SGHAT and FQNNGV. After removal of 3 bases from V and 3 bases from J, the junction contained 5 bases not matched to a gene. CDR3 length: 14 amino acids. The CDR3 coding sequence is TGTGCCAGCAGCTTTGCGGGAGCTCTCTACGAGCAGTACTTC. It encodes CASSFAGALYEQYF.

The CDR3, as DNA: TGTGCCAGCAGTTTTTCGCGGGATCGGGAGAACACTGAAGCTTTCTTT. This encodes CASSFSRDRENTEAFF. This chain connects TRBV6-1 to TRBJ1-1, with no clear D. Germline V gene lookup returns CDR1 MNHNS and CDR2 SASEGT. V gave up 5 bases and J gave up 1 base, with 17 bases separating them. This CDR3 has 16 residues.

In its sample, this clonotype was seen many times. This chain connects TRBV7-2 to TRBJ2-1, with D unresolved. Between the trimmed V and J ends, which lost 5 bases and 8 bases, there was a span of 10 bases. This CDR3 is built from 12 residues. Germline CDR1 and CDR2: SGHTA and FQGNSA. The CDR3 region is CASSQTGHEQFF. The CDR3 DNA is TGTGCCAGCAGCCAAACCGGGCATGAGCAGTTCTTC.

This clonotype came up many times. This chain joins TRBV28 and TRBJ2-3, with TRBD1 matching over 10 bases. CDR1 and CDR2 from the germline V gene are MDHEN and SYDVKM. Trimming cost V 6 bases and J 4 bases; bases outside gene matches: 7. The CDR3 is 15 amino acids. CDR3 nucleotide sequence: TGTGCCAGCAGCGACGGGACAGGGGTGCCAGATACGCAGTATTTT. It yields the protein CASSDGTGVPDTQYF.

CDR3 residues: CASTGDRVHGYTF. CDR3 bases: TGTGCCAGCACCGGCGACAGGGTACATGGCTACACCTTC. The chain combines TRBV7-2 with TRBJ1-2; 7 bases align to TRBD1. V gave up 7 bases and J gave up 6 bases; unmatched junction bases: 8. CDR3 length equals 13 residues. Germline V gives CDR1 SGHTA, CDR2 FQGNSA.

This clonotype has just one count. The chain is built from TRBV19 and TRBJ1-5; D ambiguous. The CDR3 covers 14 residues. The germline CDR1 and CDR2 sequences are LNHDA and SQIVND (reference sequence). Deletions cut 7 bases from V and 1 base from J, with 11 bases between. The CDR3 DNA is TGTGCCAGTAATGTCGTGGGAAGCAATCAGCCCCAGCATTTT. This gives the protein CASNVVGSNQPQHF. The full variable domain, rest sourced from reference TRBV19 and TRBJ1-5, is DGGITQSPKYLFRKEGQNVTLSCEQNLNHDAMYWYRQDPGQGLRLIYYSQIVNDFQKGDIAEGYSVSREKKESFPLTVTSAQKNPTAFYLCASNVVGSNQPQHFGDGTRLSIL.

This clonotype showed up just a few times. The V and J genes are TRBV14 and TRBJ2-3, with TRBD2 matching 8 bases. Germline CDR1 reads SGHDN; CDR2 reads FVKESK. The CDR3 is 17 residues long. Trimming removed 1 base from V and 2 bases from J; junction bases left unmatched: 8. The CDR3 DNA is TGTGCCAGCAGCCAAGTCAAGGTAGCGGGAACCACAGATACGCAGTATTTT. Translation: CASSQVKVAGTTDTQYF.

V gene TRBV3-1 combines with J gene TRBJ2-3, with TRBD1 matching over 9 bases. The J segment lost 8 bases and the V segment lost 2 bases, leaving 5 bases of the junction unmatched. Germline V CDR1 and CDR2: LGHDT, YNNKEL (reference sequence). This CDR3 spans 14 amino acids. The CDR3: CASSQPDRGSTQYF. In DNA, the CDR3 is TGTGCCAGCAGCCAACCGGACAGGGGTAGTACGCAGTATTTT.

The chain recombines TRBV4-3 with TRBJ1-1, with D possibly matching TRBD1 (6 bases). V was cut by 1 base and J by 5 bases, with 14 bases left in between. In germline, CDR1 is LGHNA, CDR2 YSLEER. The CDR3 sequence is 15 residues long. CDR3 DNA sequence: TGCGCCAGCAGCCAAGTCCCCCAGGGGTCGACTGAAGCTTTCTTT. It specifies CASSQVPQGSTEAFF.

This clonotype was seen at least ten times. The gene calls are TRBV27 and TRBJ2-3; weak D call: TRBD1 (5 bases). CDR3 length equals 13 residues. Trimming took 5 bases from V and 6 from J, leaving 12 bases between them. Germline V CDR1 and CDR2: MNHEY, SMNVEV (reference sequence). DNA of the CDR3: TGTGCCAGCAGTCCGATGGGGCGGGATACGCAGTATTTT. Amino acid sequence: CASSPMGRDTQYF.

The chain recombines TRBV19 with TRBJ1-1; no reliable D call. Deletions cut 1 base from V and 1 base from J, with 7 bases between. The CDR3 loop spans 14 amino acids. Germline loops: CDR1 LNHDA, CDR2 SQIVND (reference sequence). In DNA form, the CDR3 reads TGTGCCAGTAGTATAGTTCAGAGGAACACTGAAGCTTTCTTT. This codes for CASSIVQRNTEAFF.

The CDR3 DNA follows: TGTGCCAGCAGCCTTCGACTAGCGGGAGGTTCAGATACGCAGTATTTT. This codes for CASSLRLAGGSDTQYF. This sequence joins TRBV28 and TRBJ2-3; 13 nucleotides match TRBD2. Germline loops: CDR1 MDHEN, CDR2 SYDVKM. This CDR3 is 16 amino acids long. V was clipped by 6 bases and J by 4 bases; unmatched bases: 7.